The clone carrying this T cell receptor (beta chain) was seen only a few times. Its antigen is not identified. This sample is part of a study of cytomegalovirus exposure and HLA in healthy donors. Study-wide points: In a later analysis, TCR beta V- and J-gene trimming showed a link to a missense DCLRE1C variant. An ancestry cluster, one associated with Asian ancestry, reportedly showed fewer N-insertions than the approximately 670-donor mean in a later analysis. Most of the TCR beta V segments (in an earlier analysis) were productive either about 87% or about 30% of the time. Cytomegalovirus association was assigned to approximately 160 TCR beta chains.

The V gene's germline CDR1 is MNHNS and CDR2 SASEGT. The V gene lost 3 bases and the J gene lost 5 bases, with 20 bases spanning the gap. The CDR3 spans 16 residues. PCR involved 60 Vbeta and 13 Jbeta primers. The repertoire was sequenced with immunoSEQ multiplex PCR; TCRdb's copy has only in-frame clones and lacks some. The repertoire holds approximately 92,000 clones, with approximately 70% as singletons. This chain links TRBV6-1 with TRBJ2-7; D unresolved. Sample: PBMCs. This TCR derives from a man aged 55 to 70 in good health and CMV-seronegative. Written as DNA, the CDR3 is TGTGCCAGCAGTGACGCGGCCGCTTTTGTCCCCCACGAGCAGTACTTC. This translates into CASSDAAAFVPHEQYF.